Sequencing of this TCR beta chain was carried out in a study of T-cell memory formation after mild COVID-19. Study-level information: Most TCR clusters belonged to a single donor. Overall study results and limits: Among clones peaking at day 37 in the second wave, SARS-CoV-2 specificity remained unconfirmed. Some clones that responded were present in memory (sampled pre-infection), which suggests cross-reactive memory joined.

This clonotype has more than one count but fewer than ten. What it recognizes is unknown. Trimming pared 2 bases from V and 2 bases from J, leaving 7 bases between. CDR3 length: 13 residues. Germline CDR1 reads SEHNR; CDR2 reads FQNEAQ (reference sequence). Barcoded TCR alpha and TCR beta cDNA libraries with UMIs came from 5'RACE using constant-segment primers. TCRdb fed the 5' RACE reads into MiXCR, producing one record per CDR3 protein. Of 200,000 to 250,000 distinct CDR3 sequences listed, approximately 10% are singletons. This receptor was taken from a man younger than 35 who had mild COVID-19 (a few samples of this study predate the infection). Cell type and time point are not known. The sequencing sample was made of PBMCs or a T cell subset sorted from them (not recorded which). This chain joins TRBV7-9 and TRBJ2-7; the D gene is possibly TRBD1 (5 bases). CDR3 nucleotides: TGTGCCAGCAGCTTAACAGGACCCTACGAGCAGTACTTC. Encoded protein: CASSLTGPYEQYF.